The rows below give T cell receptor beta chains drawn from one sample of a study of T cell responses to AZD1222 COVID-19 vaccine. The data were produced by immunoSEQ multiplex PCR, yet TCRdb's version contains in-frame clones alone and is incomplete. The sample holds about 150,000 clones; roughly 94% are singletons and the top ten take approximately 2%. The material sequenced was peripheral blood, taken on day 0 of AZD1222 vaccination. These receptors all stem from an adult in good health. Both conserved end residues are part of each CDR3. The order of the fields is V gene, J gene, clone size, D gene, CDR3 protein, CDR3 DNA. The D gene is left open where the match is weak. Not every row has a clone size; where given, it reads once, few, many or a size class.

v_call: TRBV19; j_call: TRBJ1-2; clone_size: -; d_call: -; cdr3_aa: CASRSYGYTF; cdr3_nt: TGTGCCAGTAGGAGCTATGGCTACACCTTC
v_call: TRBV12-2; j_call: TRBJ2-1; clone_size: -; d_call: -; cdr3_aa: CASRLEPTGDPPLIPEQFF; cdr3_nt: TGTGCAAGTCGCTTAGAGCCGACAGGGGACCCCCCGCTGATACCTGAGCAGTTCTTC
v_call: TRBV5-1; j_call: TRBJ2-1; clone_size: -; d_call: -; cdr3_aa: CASSLGAVTVNEQFF; cdr3_nt: TGCGCCAGCAGCTTGGGGGCGGTAACCGTTAATGAGCAGTTCTTC
v_call: TRBV9; j_call: TRBJ2-5; clone_size: -; d_call: -; cdr3_aa: CASSVGGVETQYF; cdr3_nt: TGTGCCAGCAGCGTGGGCGGGGTTGAGACCCAGTACTTC
v_call: TRBV29-1; j_call: TRBJ2-3; clone_size: -; d_call: -; cdr3_aa: CSVGQNTDTQYF; cdr3_nt: TGCAGCGTCGGACAGAACACAGATACGCAGTATTTT
v_call: TRBV11-2; j_call: TRBJ2-5; clone_size: -; d_call: TRBD2; cdr3_aa: CASSSLSGKVVETQYF; cdr3_nt: TGTGCCAGCAGCTCCCTTAGCGGGAAGGTGGTCGAGACCCAGTACTTC
v_call: TRBV19; j_call: TRBJ1-1; clone_size: few; d_call: TRBD1; cdr3_aa: CASSRQGDTEAFF; cdr3_nt: TGTGCCAGTAGCCGACAGGGTGACACTGAAGCTTTCTTT
v_call: TRBV5-6; j_call: TRBJ2-7; clone_size: once; d_call: TRBD1; cdr3_aa: CASSFSTGEYEQYF; cdr3_nt: TGTGCCAGCAGCTTTTCGACAGGGGAGTACGAGCAGTACTTC
v_call: TRBV7-8; j_call: TRBJ2-7; clone_size: -; d_call: -; cdr3_aa: CASSDTRDIHYEQYF; cdr3_nt: TGTGCCAGCAGCGACACCCGGGACATCCACTACGAGCAGTACTTC
v_call: TRBV5-1; j_call: TRBJ2-5; clone_size: -; d_call: -; cdr3_aa: CASSPSSRVLTETQYF; cdr3_nt: TGCGCCAGCAGCCCCTCATCCCGGGTTCTGACGGAGACCCAGTACTTC
v_call: TRBV15; j_call: TRBJ2-1; clone_size: -; d_call: TRBD1; cdr3_aa: CATSTGQGSYNEQFF; cdr3_nt: TGTGCCACCAGCACGGGACAGGGGTCCTACAATGAGCAGTTCTTC
v_call: TRBV11-2; j_call: TRBJ2-7; clone_size: -; d_call: TRBD2; cdr3_aa: CASSPGTSGVYEQYF; cdr3_nt: TGTGCCAGCAGCCCGGGGACTAGCGGGGTGTACGAGCAGTACTTC
v_call: TRBV19; j_call: TRBJ2-5; clone_size: -; d_call: TRBD2; cdr3_aa: CASSPERGGRGETQYF; cdr3_nt: TGTGCCAGTAGCCCCGAGCGGGGGGGAAGGGGAGAGACCCAGTACTTC
v_call: TRBV10-2; j_call: TRBJ1-6; clone_size: -; d_call: TRBD1; cdr3_aa: CASTRDSENSPLHF; cdr3_nt: TGCGCCAGCACCCGGGACAGCGAAAATTCACCCCTCCACTTT
v_call: TRBV4-3; j_call: TRBJ1-1; clone_size: -; d_call: TRBD1; cdr3_aa: CASSKGQASTEAFF; cdr3_nt: TGCGCCAGCAGTAAGGGACAGGCGAGCACTGAAGCTTTCTTT
v_call: TRBV5-1; j_call: TRBJ1-2; clone_size: -; d_call: -; cdr3_aa: CASSLGQAPFGYTF; cdr3_nt: TGCGCCAGCAGCTTGGGACAGGCGCCCTTTGGCTACACCTTC
v_call: TRBV5-1; j_call: TRBJ2-7; clone_size: -; d_call: TRBD1; cdr3_aa: CASSPGTGSYEQYF; cdr3_nt: TGCGCCAGCAGCCCGGGGACAGGGTCATATGAGCAGTACTTC
v_call: TRBV5-4; j_call: TRBJ2-7; clone_size: -; d_call: -; cdr3_aa: CASSLPGAYEQYF; cdr3_nt: TGTGCCAGCAGCTTGCCAGGGGCTTACGAGCAGTACTTC
v_call: TRBV14; j_call: TRBJ2-5; clone_size: -; d_call: -; cdr3_aa: CASSQWGATETQYF; cdr3_nt: TGTGCCAGCAGCCAATGGGGGGCAACGGAGACCCAGTACTTC
v_call: TRBV4-2; j_call: TRBJ1-4; clone_size: -; d_call: -; cdr3_aa: CASSQDPGLGEKLFF; cdr3_nt: TGTGCCAGCAGCCAAGATCCGGGGCTAGGTGAAAAACTGTTTTTT
v_call: TRBV2; j_call: TRBJ1-5; clone_size: -; d_call: -; cdr3_aa: CASTTESNQPQHF; cdr3_nt: TGTGCCAGCACCACGGAATCCAATCAGCCCCAGCATTTT
v_call: TRBV30; j_call: TRBJ1-5; clone_size: -; d_call: -; cdr3_aa: CAWSISLGPQHF; cdr3_nt: TGTGCCTGGAGTATTTCCTTGGGGCCCCAGCATTTT
v_call: TRBV5-5; j_call: TRBJ2-6; clone_size: once; d_call: TRBD1; cdr3_aa: CASSWQGAPGANVLTF; cdr3_nt: TGTGCCAGCAGCTGGCAGGGGGCTCCTGGGGCCAACGTCCTGACTTTC
v_call: TRBV7-2; j_call: TRBJ1-3; clone_size: -; d_call: -; cdr3_aa: CASSILLGSGNTIYF; cdr3_nt: TGTGCCAGCAGCATTCTATTAGGCTCTGGAAACACCATATATTTT
v_call: TRBV6-5; j_call: TRBJ2-7; clone_size: -; d_call: -; cdr3_aa: CASSLVGALEQYF; cdr3_nt: TGTGCCAGCAGCCTCGTGGGAGCGCTTGAGCAGTACTTC
v_call: TRBV18; j_call: TRBJ2-1; clone_size: -; d_call: -; cdr3_aa: CASSPSILEVGNEQFF; cdr3_nt: TGTGCCAGCTCACCATCGATCCTGGAGGTGGGGAATGAGCAGTTCTTC
v_call: TRBV7-2; j_call: TRBJ2-6; clone_size: once; d_call: -; cdr3_aa: CASSAVRLSGANVLTF; cdr3_nt: TGTGCCAGCAGCGCGGTTCGGCTCTCTGGGGCCAACGTCCTGACTTTC
v_call: TRBV12-3/TRBV12-4; j_call: TRBJ2-7; clone_size: -; d_call: TRBD1; cdr3_aa: CASSPGTGWEQYF; cdr3_nt: TGTGCCAGCAGTCCCGGGACAGGGTGGGAGCAGTACTTC
v_call: TRBV5-5; j_call: TRBJ1-2; clone_size: -; d_call: TRBD1; cdr3_aa: CASSRGQENYGYTF; cdr3_nt: TGTGCCAGCAGCAGAGGACAGGAGAACTATGGCTACACCTTC
v_call: TRBV18; j_call: TRBJ2-7; clone_size: -; d_call: TRBD2; cdr3_aa: CASSAGALNSYEQYF; cdr3_nt: TGTGCCAGCTCCGCGGGAGCCCTCAACTCCTACGAGCAGTACTTC
v_call: TRBV11-3; j_call: TRBJ1-1; clone_size: -; d_call: -; cdr3_aa: CASSFGGANTEAFF; cdr3_nt: TGTGCCAGCAGCTTTGGGGGGGCGAACACTGAAGCTTTCTTT
v_call: TRBV6-6; j_call: TRBJ2-1; clone_size: -; d_call: TRBD1; cdr3_aa: CASSYSGDRDWGEQFF; cdr3_nt: TGTGCCAGCAGTTACTCGGGGGACAGGGACTGGGGGGAGCAGTTCTTC
v_call: TRBV14; j_call: TRBJ2-7; clone_size: -; d_call: -; cdr3_aa: CASSYTQGYPFYEQYF; cdr3_nt: TGTGCCAGCAGCTACACACAGGGATACCCCTTCTACGAGCAGTACTTC
v_call: TRBV10-3; j_call: TRBJ1-5; clone_size: -; d_call: -; cdr3_aa: CAISRDSNQPQHF; cdr3_nt: TGTGCCATCTCCCGCGATAGCAATCAGCCCCAGCATTTT
v_call: TRBV5-1; j_call: TRBJ2-1; clone_size: -; d_call: -; cdr3_aa: CASRREPSYNEQFF; cdr3_nt: TGCGCCAGCAGAAGAGAGCCGTCCTACAATGAGCAGTTCTTC
v_call: TRBV5-1; j_call: TRBJ2-1; clone_size: -; d_call: TRBD2; cdr3_aa: CASAPGLAGEPSYNEQFF; cdr3_nt: TGCGCCAGCGCCCCGGGACTAGCGGGGGAACCTTCCTACAATGAGCAGTTCTTC
v_call: TRBV5-4; j_call: TRBJ2-5; clone_size: -; d_call: TRBD2; cdr3_aa: CASSPGGGQETQYF; cdr3_nt: TGTGCCAGCAGCCCTGGGGGGGGCCAAGAGACCCAGTACTTC
v_call: TRBV18; j_call: TRBJ1-2; clone_size: once; d_call: -; cdr3_aa: CASSPGASSDYGYTF; cdr3_nt: TGTGCCAGCTCACCAGGGGCGTCCAGCGACTATGGCTACACCTTC
v_call: TRBV28; j_call: TRBJ1-2; clone_size: -; d_call: -; cdr3_aa: CASSSPTGADVNGYTF; cdr3_nt: TGTGCCAGCAGTTCACCCACCGGGGCGGATGTGAATGGCTACACCTTC
v_call: TRBV7-9; j_call: TRBJ1-4; clone_size: -; d_call: -; cdr3_aa: CASSLSTNEKLFF; cdr3_nt: TGTGCCAGCAGCTTGTCAACTAATGAAAAACTGTTTTTT
v_call: TRBV7-3; j_call: TRBJ2-1; clone_size: -; d_call: TRBD2; cdr3_aa: CASSLNPSGSSYNEQFF; cdr3_nt: TGTGCCAGCAGCTTAAATCCTAGCGGGAGCTCCTACAATGAGCAGTTCTTC
v_call: TRBV5-4; j_call: TRBJ1-1; clone_size: -; d_call: TRBD1; cdr3_aa: CASSPDRGETEAFF; cdr3_nt: TGTGCCAGCAGCCCCGACAGGGGGGAAACTGAAGCTTTCTTT
v_call: TRBV5-6; j_call: TRBJ2-7; clone_size: -; d_call: -; cdr3_aa: CASSIRTVYEQYF; cdr3_nt: TGTGCCAGCAGCATCCGGACAGTCTACGAGCAGTACTTC
v_call: TRBV6-5; j_call: TRBJ2-6; clone_size: -; d_call: -; cdr3_aa: CASSYLNSGANVLTF; cdr3_nt: TGTGCCAGCAGTTACTTAAATAGTGGGGCCAACGTCCTGACTTTC
v_call: TRBV7-2; j_call: TRBJ1-2; clone_size: once; d_call: -; cdr3_aa: CASSYRNYGYTF; cdr3_nt: TGTGCCAGCAGCTATAGAAACTATGGCTACACCTTC
v_call: TRBV14; j_call: TRBJ1-2; clone_size: -; d_call: -; cdr3_aa: CASSQGQSLRARGGHGYTF; cdr3_nt: TGTGCCAGCAGCCAAGGGCAATCCCTTCGGGCACGTGGGGGGCATGGCTACACCTTC
v_call: TRBV7-9; j_call: TRBJ1-2; clone_size: -; d_call: -; cdr3_aa: CASSLVGGGYTF; cdr3_nt: TGTGCCAGCAGCTTAGTGGGAGGTGGCTACACCTTC
v_call: TRBV7-2; j_call: TRBJ1-2; clone_size: -; d_call: TRBD1; cdr3_aa: CASSLQTGNYGYTF; cdr3_nt: TGTGCCAGCAGCTTACAGACAGGGAACTATGGCTACACCTTC
v_call: TRBV15; j_call: TRBJ2-7; clone_size: -; d_call: TRBD1; cdr3_aa: CATSRGQGNYEQYF; cdr3_nt: TGTGCCACCAGCCGGGGACAGGGGAACTACGAGCAGTACTTC
v_call: TRBV11-3; j_call: TRBJ2-2; clone_size: -; d_call: -; cdr3_aa: CASSPGPNTGELFF; cdr3_nt: TGTGCCAGCAGCCCGGGACCAAACACCGGGGAGCTGTTTTTT
v_call: TRBV6-5; j_call: TRBJ2-4; clone_size: -; d_call: TRBD1; cdr3_aa: CASQGETKNIQYF; cdr3_nt: TGTGCCAGCCAGGGGGAAACCAAAAACATTCAGTACTTC
v_call: TRBV7-2; j_call: TRBJ1-1; clone_size: -; d_call: -; cdr3_aa: CASSLAHSWNTEAFF; cdr3_nt: TGTGCCAGCAGCTTAGCGCACAGCTGGAACACTGAAGCTTTCTTT
v_call: TRBV10-3; j_call: TRBJ2-2; clone_size: -; d_call: TRBD1; cdr3_aa: CAISRDRENTGELFF; cdr3_nt: TGTGCCATCAGCCGGGACAGGGAAAACACCGGGGAGCTGTTTTTT
v_call: TRBV3-1/TRBV3-2; j_call: TRBJ2-3; clone_size: once; d_call: TRBD2; cdr3_aa: CASSPSGSASTDTQYF; cdr3_nt: TGTGCCAGCAGCCCCAGCGGGAGTGCTAGCACAGATACGCAGTATTTT